Sequencing of this TCR beta chain was carried out in a study of blood T cells in healthy people across ages. General study points: More naive CD4+ cells and higher diversity were found in long-lived than in aged donors. Estimated diversity, derived from one million T cells, was regarded as an underestimate. Donor CMV status, an unknown factor, possibly confounded changes in expanded clonotypes.

The CDR3 extends over 14 amino acids. V trimming: 6 bases; J trimming: 3 bases; junction bases outside the gene matches: 6. Then a second PCR, running about 6 to 12 cycles, was carried out with a sample-barcoded 5' primer and a J-beta primer mix. TCRdb redid the calling of the 5' RACE reads with MiXCR, one entry per CDR3 protein. This table holds about 510,000 distinct CDR3 sequences, about 28% found once. Turning to this clonotype: Its target is unknown.

The same data also contributed to another study, on T cells of mothers and their children. As that report states: Compared with unrelated pairs, related mother-child pairs had slightly higher, non-significant overlap.

This TCR derives from a boy between 2 and 10 years old in good health. The sequenced sample was blood. The rearrangement links TRBV12-3 or TRBV12-4 to TRBJ2-7; 9 nucleotides match TRBD1. The CDR3 nucleotides are TGTGCCAGCAGCCGGACAGGGGCGATCTACGAGCAGTACTTC. This sequence encodes CASSRTGAIYEQYF.